These 26 T cell receptor beta chains were sequenced from one sample in a study of blood T cell repertoires in COVID-19. Assay used: immunoSEQ multiplex PCR; TCRdb lists only in-frame clones, some missing. The data hold approximately 240,000 clones, with around 80% observed a single time. Sequenced input: peripheral blood. The receptor source for this set is a woman aged 30 to 39 with COVID-19, enrolled during active disease.

The J gene is TRBJ1-3, the V gene TRBV11-2; the D is unclear. V lost 0 bases and J lost 4, with 10 bases in between. CDR3 size: 15 residues. Germline lookup yields CDR1 SGHAT and CDR2 FQNNGV. The CDR3 reads CASSLDPGMGNTIYF. CDR3 coding DNA: TGTGCCAGCAGCTTAGATCCGGGGATGGGAAACACCATATATTTT. The full variable domain, rest sourced from reference TRBV11-2 and TRBJ1-3, is EAGVAQSPRYKIIEKRQSVAFWCNPISGHATLYWYQQILGQGPKLLIQFQNNGVVDDSQLPKDRFSAERLKGVDSTLKIQPAKLEDSAVYLCASSLDPGMGNTIYFGEGSWLTVV.

The chain joins TRBV14 to TRBJ1-2; D perhaps matches TRBD1 (5 bases). V shed 0 bases and J shed 2 bases, with 7 bases lying between them. The CDR3 length is 14 residues. Germline V gene sequence: CDR1 SGHDN, CDR2 FVKESK. CDR3 sequence (DNA): TGTGCCAGCAGCCAAGATCACAGGAACTATGGCTACACCTTC. It is translated as CASSQDHRNYGYTF.

V gene TRBV7-9 combines with J gene TRBJ1-4; 8 nucleotides match TRBD1. Per the germline V gene, CDR1 is SEHNR and CDR2 is FQNEAQ (reference sequence). The CDR3 has 16 amino acids. The J segment lost 8 bases and the V segment lost 4 bases, leaving 12 bases of the junction unmatched. The CDR3 nucleotides are TGTGCCAGCAGCTCCAACAGGGGGGAGGAGCAGGAAAAACTGTTTTTT. This translates into CASSSNRGEEQEKLFF.

The rearrangement joins TRBV6-5 to TRBJ2-2, with unresolved D. The CDR3 totals 13 residues. In germline, CDR1 is MNHEY, CDR2 SVGAGI. Trimming pared 6 bases from V and 6 bases from J, leaving 11 bases between. CDR3 in DNA: TGTGCCAGCAGCCCCCGGGTGGCCGGGGAGCTGTTTTTT. It encodes CASSPRVAGELFF.

This chain links TRBV19 with TRBJ2-1, with 9 bases identical to TRBD1. Germline-derived CDR1 and CDR2 are LNHDA and SQIVND (reference sequence). This CDR3 has 14 residues. After removal of 7 bases from V and 8 bases from J, the junction contained 9 bases not matched to a gene. CDR3 DNA sequence: TGTGCCAGTACACCGGGACAGGGAATCTATGAGCAGTTCTTC. Its translation is CASTPGQGIYEQFF.

The chain joins TRBV6-5 to TRBJ2-7, with TRBD1 identical over 9 bases. This CDR3 is 15 amino acids long. The ends lost 2 bases at V and 3 bases at J; junction bases unmatched: 5. The germline gives CDR1 MNHEY, CDR2 SVGAGI. The CDR3 protein is CASSYVDRGSYEQYF. Here the CDR3 DNA reads TGTGCCAGCAGTTACGTTGACAGGGGGAGCTACGAGCAGTACTTC.

The V and J genes are TRBV28 and TRBJ1-5; TRBD1 matches 10 bases. Germline CDR1 and CDR2: MDHEN and SYDVKM. The CDR3 has 18 residues. V trimming: 4 bases; J trimming: 5 bases; junction bases outside the gene matches: 14. CDR3: CASSSRYLGQGGDQPQHF. Written as DNA, the CDR3 is TGTGCCAGCAGTTCTAGATATTTAGGACAGGGGGGAGATCAGCCCCAGCATTTT.

The CDR3 nucleotides are TGTGCCAGCAGCACCGGGACTAGACGTACGTACGAGCAGTACTTC. It encodes CASSTGTRRTYEQYF. This rearrangement joins TRBV5-6 to TRBJ2-7; 8 bases agree with TRBD2. Germline V gene lookup returns CDR1 SGHDT and CDR2 YYEEEE. The CDR3 runs to 15 residues. Trimming at V came to 4 bases and at J to 4 bases, leaving 10 bases not matched to a gene.

This rearrangement joins TRBV5-6 to TRBJ2-7; TRBD1 is a possible D gene (6 bases). The CDR3 consists of 14 residues. Trimming stripped 6 bases from V and 4 bases from J, with 17 bases between. Germline CDR1 and CDR2: SGHDT and YYEEEE. CDR3 sequence reads: CASKETGTRYEQYF. The CDR3 coding sequence is TGTGCCAGCAAAGAGACAGGAACCCGTTACGAGCAGTACTTC.

This chain uses TRBV7-2 with TRBJ1-2, with D tentatively TRBD1 (6 bases). Germline-derived CDR1 and CDR2 are SGHTA and FQGNSA. The CDR3 is 14 amino acids. Trimming cost V 4 bases and J 3 bases, with 12 bases left between them. CDR3 loop: CASSSGTGYYGYTF. CDR3 sequence (DNA): TGTGCCAGCAGCTCCGGCACAGGGTACTATGGCTACACCTTC.

This CDR3 reads CATSDGVTDTQYF. CDR3 nucleotide sequence: TGTGCCACCAGTGACGGAGTCACAGATACGCAGTATTTT. The J gene is TRBJ2-3, the V gene TRBV24-1; D gene uncertain. Trimming took off 4 bases at V and 2 bases at J, with 6 bases between the two ends. CDR1 is KGHDR and CDR2 is SFDVKD in the germline V gene. The CDR3 loop spans 13 amino acids.

The J gene is TRBJ1-5, the V gene TRBV21-1; the D segment call TRBD1 is taken from the table without a DNA check. TRBV21-1 constitutes a pseudogene. CDR3 size: 17 residues. CDR3 amino acids: CASRNTGGRRSNQPQHF. As DNA, the CDR3 is TGTGCCAGCAGAAATACAGGGGGTAGAAGAAGCAATCAGCCCCAGCATTTT.

The CDR3 bases are TGTGCCAGCAGTCGGACAGGGGGGAAGCTTGAAGCTTTCTTT. Translating gives CASSRTGGKLEAFF. The rearrangement uses TRBV28 and TRBJ1-1, with 10 bases fitting TRBD1. The germline V gene encodes CDR1 MDHEN and CDR2 SYDVKM. Trimming took 5 bases from V and 7 from J; bases not matched to a gene: 7. CDR3 length: 14 amino acids. The complete variable domain, with remaining parts taken from reference TRBV28 and TRBJ1-1, reads DVKVTQSSRYLVKRTGEKVFLECVQDMDHENMFWYRQDPGLGLRLIYFSYDVKMKEKGDIPEGYSVSREKKERFSLILESASTNQTSMYLCASSRTGGKLEAFFGQGTRLTVV.

J is TRBJ2-5 and V is TRBV6-1; a weak D match, TRBD1 (5 bases). The germline V gene encodes CDR1 MNHNS and CDR2 SASEGT. Trimming shortened V by 3 bases and J by 5 bases, and 7 bases separated the two germline ends. CDR3 size: 12 residues. The CDR3 is CASSDRVETQYF. The CDR3 nucleotides are TGTGCCAGCAGTGACAGGGTGGAGACCCAGTACTTC.

The chain recombines TRBV5-4 with TRBJ1-1; D is possibly TRBD1 (5 bases). V lost 0 bases and J 5 bases, leaving 11 bases between the germline ends. The CDR3 is made up of 14 amino acids. Germline V gene data show CDR1 as SGHNT and CDR2 as YYREEE (reference sequence). The CDR3 nucleotides are TGTGCCAGCAGCTTGGACCCCAGGGAAACTGAAGCTTTCTTT. Translated, it gives CASSLDPRETEAFF.

The CDR3: CASSRKLYHTDTQYF. The CDR3 nucleotides are TGTGCCAGCAGTCGAAAGCTGTACCACACAGATACGCAGTATTTT. The chain couples TRBV27 to TRBJ2-3, with D unclear. The CDR3 runs 15 residues. CDR1 is MNHEY and CDR2 is SMNVEV in the germline V gene (reference sequence). V gave up 5 bases and J gave up 2 bases, with 14 bases separating them.

In DNA form, the CDR3 reads TGTGCCAGCAGCTTATATATCCGCGGACAAGAGACCCAGTACTTC. Protein sequence: CASSLYIRGQETQYF. This chain uses TRBV7-9 with TRBJ2-5; the D is unclear. Germline V gene lookup returns CDR1 SEHNR and CDR2 FQNEAQ (reference sequence). This CDR3 spans 15 amino acids. Trimming took 2 bases from V and 2 from J, leaving 12 bases between them.

The chain couples TRBV30 to TRBJ1-3, with 8 bases matching TRBD1. CDR1 and CDR2 from the germline V gene are GTSNPN and SVGIG (reference sequence). Unmatched junction bases numbered 4, after V lost 2 bases and J lost 7 bases. The CDR3 is made up of 13 amino acids. The CDR3 bases are TGTGCCTGGAGTCCTTACAGGGGGAACACCATATATTTT. This sequence encodes CAWSPYRGNTIYF.

CDR3 DNA sequence: TGTGCCAGCAGCCTCGGGACTAGCGGTGCTGCACGAAATACGCAGTATTTT. This encodes CASSLGTSGAARNTQYF. V is TRBV7-6 and J is TRBJ2-3; 11 positions agree with TRBD2. The CDR3 covers 17 residues. CDR1 SGHVS and CDR2 FNYEAQ come from the germline V gene. Trimming took 5 bases from V and 7 from J; bases not matched to a gene: 14.

CDR3 DNA: TGCAGCTCTTCCGGGGGGGGTTACAATGAGCAGTTCTTC. This codes for CSSSGGGYNEQFF. The chain carries TRBV29-1 and TRBJ2-1; TRBD2 matches at 8 bases. The ends lost 8 bases at V and 4 bases at J; junction bases unmatched: 7. The CDR3 runs to 13 residues. Germline CDR1 is SQVTM and CDR2 is ANQGSEA.

V usage is TRBV10-3 and J usage is TRBJ1-1; a possible D gene is TRBD1 (5 bases). The CDR3 totals 13 residues. Germline V lookup: CDR1 ENHRY, CDR2 SYGVKD. V was shortened by 6 bases and J by 4 bases, with 12 bases between the two germline ends. The CDR3 sequence is CAIRLGGGTEAFF. In DNA form, the CDR3 reads TGTGCCATCAGACTGGGGGGAGGCACTGAAGCTTTCTTT.

This clone was counted once. The rearrangement uses TRBV20-1 and TRBJ1-1; D unresolved. The CDR3 is 9 amino acids. V was clipped by 0 bases and J by 11 bases, with 4 bases between them. The V gene's germline CDR1 is DFQATT and CDR2 SNEGSKA (reference sequence). The CDR3 sequence is CSARDEAFF. CDR3 DNA sequence: TGCAGTGCTAGAGATGAGGCTTTCTTT.

The chain has TRBV7-2 and TRBJ2-5; 9 bases agree with TRBD2. After removal of 5 bases from V and 1 base from J, the junction contained 8 bases not matched to a gene. The CDR3 contains 16 residues. The germline V gene has CDR1 SGHTA and CDR2 FQGNSA. Here the CDR3 DNA reads TGTGCCAGCAGCCCAGGGACTAGCCGGACCCAAGAGACCCAGTACTTC. Translation gives CASSPGTSRTQETQYF.

J is TRBJ1-3 and V is TRBV6-6; unclear D gene. The germline V gene has CDR1 MNHNY and CDR2 SVGAGI (reference sequence). With 5 bases removed from V and 7 bases from J, the gap between germline ends came to 12 bases. The CDR3 length is 13 residues. The CDR3 sequence is CASSPPNWNTIYF. CDR3 nucleotide sequence: TGTGCCAGCAGTCCTCCGAACTGGAACACCATATATTTT.

The CDR3: CASSLGAGEETQYF. The CDR3 nucleotides are TGTGCCAGCAGTTTAGGCGCAGGGGAAGAGACCCAGTACTTC. The chain couples TRBV27 to TRBJ2-5; D may be TRBD1 (6 bases). This CDR3 has 14 residues. Germline V gives CDR1 MNHEY, CDR2 SMNVEV (reference sequence). V was pared by 2 bases and J by 3 bases, with 10 bases between.

The gene calls are TRBV5-5 and TRBJ1-2; a possible D gene is TRBD1 (5 bases). The CDR3 spans 13 residues. Germline lookup yields CDR1 SGHKS and CDR2 YYEKEE (reference sequence). The V gene lost 6 bases and the J gene lost 3 bases, with 12 bases spanning the gap. The CDR3 protein is CASTETGDYGYTF. The CDR3 DNA reads as TGTGCCAGCACTGAGACGGGGGACTATGGCTACACCTTC.